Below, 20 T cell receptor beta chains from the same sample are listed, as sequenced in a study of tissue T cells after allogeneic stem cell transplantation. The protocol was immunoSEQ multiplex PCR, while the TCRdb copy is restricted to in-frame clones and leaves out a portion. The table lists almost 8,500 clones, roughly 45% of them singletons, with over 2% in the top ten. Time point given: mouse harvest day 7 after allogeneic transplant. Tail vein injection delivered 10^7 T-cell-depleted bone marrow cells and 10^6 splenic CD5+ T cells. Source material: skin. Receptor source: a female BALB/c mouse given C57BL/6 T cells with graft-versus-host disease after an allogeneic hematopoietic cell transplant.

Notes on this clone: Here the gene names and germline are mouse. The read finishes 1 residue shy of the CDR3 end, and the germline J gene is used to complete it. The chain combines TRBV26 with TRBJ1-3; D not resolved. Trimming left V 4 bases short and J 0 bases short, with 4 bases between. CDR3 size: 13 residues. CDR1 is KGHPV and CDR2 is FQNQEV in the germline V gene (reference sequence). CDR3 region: CASSRISGNTLYF. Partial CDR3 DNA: TGTGCCAGCAGTCGAATTTCTGGAAATACGCTCTAT.

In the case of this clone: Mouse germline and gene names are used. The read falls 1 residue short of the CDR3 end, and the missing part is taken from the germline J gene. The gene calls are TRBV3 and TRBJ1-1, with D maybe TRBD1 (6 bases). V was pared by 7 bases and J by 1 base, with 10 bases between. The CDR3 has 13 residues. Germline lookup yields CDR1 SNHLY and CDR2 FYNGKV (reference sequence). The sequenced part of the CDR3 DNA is TGTGCCAGCAACCGGGACAAAAACACAGAAGTCTTC. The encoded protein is CASNRDKNTEVF. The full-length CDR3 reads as CASNRDKNTEVFF.

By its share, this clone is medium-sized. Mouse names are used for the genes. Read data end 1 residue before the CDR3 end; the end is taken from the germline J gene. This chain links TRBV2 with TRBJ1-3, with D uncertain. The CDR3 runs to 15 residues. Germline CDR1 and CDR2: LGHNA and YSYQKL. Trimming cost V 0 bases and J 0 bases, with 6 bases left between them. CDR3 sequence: CASSQDLISGNTLYF. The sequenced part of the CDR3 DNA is TGTGCCAGCAGCCAAGATTTAATTTCTGGAAATACGCTCTAT. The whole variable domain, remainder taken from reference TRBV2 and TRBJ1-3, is DPKIIQKPKYLVAVTGSEKILICEQYLGHNAMYWYRQSAKKPLEFMFSYSYQKLMDNQTASSRFQPQSSKKNHLDLQITALKPDDSATYFCASSQDLISGNTLYFGEGSRLIVV.

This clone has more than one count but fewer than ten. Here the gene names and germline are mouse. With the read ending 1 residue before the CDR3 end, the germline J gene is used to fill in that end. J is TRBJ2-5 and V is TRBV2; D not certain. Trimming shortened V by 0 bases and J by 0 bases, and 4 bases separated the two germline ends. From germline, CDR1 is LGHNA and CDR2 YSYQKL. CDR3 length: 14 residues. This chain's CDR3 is CASSQDWNQDTQYF. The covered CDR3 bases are TGTGCCAGCAGCCAAGACTGGAACCAAGACACCCAGTAC.

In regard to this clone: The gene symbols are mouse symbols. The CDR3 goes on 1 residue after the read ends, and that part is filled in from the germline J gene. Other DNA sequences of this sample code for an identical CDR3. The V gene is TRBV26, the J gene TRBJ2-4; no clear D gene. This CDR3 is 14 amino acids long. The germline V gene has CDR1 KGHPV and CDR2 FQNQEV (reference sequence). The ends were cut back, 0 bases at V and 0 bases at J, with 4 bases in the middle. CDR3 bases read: TGTGCCAGCAGTCTGTCCACCAGTCAAAACACCTTGTAC. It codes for CASSLSTSQNTLY. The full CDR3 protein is CASSLSTSQNTLYF.

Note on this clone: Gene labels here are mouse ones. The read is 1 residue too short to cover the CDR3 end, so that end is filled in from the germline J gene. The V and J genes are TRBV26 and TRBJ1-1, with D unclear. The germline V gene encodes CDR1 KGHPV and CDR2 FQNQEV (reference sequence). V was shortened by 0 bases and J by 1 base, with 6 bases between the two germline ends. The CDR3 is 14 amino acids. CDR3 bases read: TGTGCCAGCAGTCTGTCTGTCGGGAACACAGAAGTCTTC. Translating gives CASSLSVGNTEVF. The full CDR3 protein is CASSLSVGNTEVFF. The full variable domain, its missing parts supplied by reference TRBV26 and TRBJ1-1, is NSKVIQTPRYLVKGQGQKAKMRCIPEKGHPVVFWYQQNKNNEFKFLINFQNQEVLQQIDMTEKRFSAECPSNSPCSLEIQSSEAGDSALYLCASSLSVGNTEVFFGKGTRLTVV.

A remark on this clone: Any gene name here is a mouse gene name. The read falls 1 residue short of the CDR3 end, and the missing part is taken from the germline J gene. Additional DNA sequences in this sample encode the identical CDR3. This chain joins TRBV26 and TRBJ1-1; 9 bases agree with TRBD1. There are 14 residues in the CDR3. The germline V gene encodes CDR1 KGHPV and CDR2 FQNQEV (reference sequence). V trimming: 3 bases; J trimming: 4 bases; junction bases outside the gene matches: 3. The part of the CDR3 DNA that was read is TGTGCCAGCAGTCTACGACAGGGGGGCACAGAAGTCTTC. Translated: CASSLRQGGTEVF. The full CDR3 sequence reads CASSLRQGGTEVFF. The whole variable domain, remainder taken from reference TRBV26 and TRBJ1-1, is NSKVIQTPRYLVKGQGQKAKMRCIPEKGHPVVFWYQQNKNNEFKFLINFQNQEVLQQIDMTEKRFSAECPSNSPCSLEIQSSEAGDSALYLCASSLRQGGTEVFFGKGTRLTVV.

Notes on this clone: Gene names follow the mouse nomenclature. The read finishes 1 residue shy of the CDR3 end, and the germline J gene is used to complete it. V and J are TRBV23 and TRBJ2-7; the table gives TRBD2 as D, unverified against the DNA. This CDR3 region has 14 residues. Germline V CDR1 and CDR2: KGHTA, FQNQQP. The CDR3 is CSSSQKAGGYEQYF. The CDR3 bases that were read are TGCTCCAGCAGTCAAAAGGCTGGGGGCTATGAACAGTAC.

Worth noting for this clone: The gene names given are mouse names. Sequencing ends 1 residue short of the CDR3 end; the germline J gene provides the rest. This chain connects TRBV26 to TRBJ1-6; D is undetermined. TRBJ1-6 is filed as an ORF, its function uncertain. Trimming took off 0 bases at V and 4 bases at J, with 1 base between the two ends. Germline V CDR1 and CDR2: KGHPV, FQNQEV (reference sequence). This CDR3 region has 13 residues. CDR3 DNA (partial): TGTGCCAGCAGTCTGTCGTATAATTCGCCCCTCTAC. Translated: CASSLSYNSPLY. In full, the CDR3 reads CASSLSYNSPLYF.

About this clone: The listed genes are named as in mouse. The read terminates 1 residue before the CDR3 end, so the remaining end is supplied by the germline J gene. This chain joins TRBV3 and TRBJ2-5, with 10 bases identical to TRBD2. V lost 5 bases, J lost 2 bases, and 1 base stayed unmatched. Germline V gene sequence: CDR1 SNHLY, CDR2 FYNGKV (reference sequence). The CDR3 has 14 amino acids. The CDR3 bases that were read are TGTGCCAGCAGCCTGGGGGGGCGCCAAGACACCCAGTAC. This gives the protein CASSLGGRQDTQY. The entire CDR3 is CASSLGGRQDTQYF.

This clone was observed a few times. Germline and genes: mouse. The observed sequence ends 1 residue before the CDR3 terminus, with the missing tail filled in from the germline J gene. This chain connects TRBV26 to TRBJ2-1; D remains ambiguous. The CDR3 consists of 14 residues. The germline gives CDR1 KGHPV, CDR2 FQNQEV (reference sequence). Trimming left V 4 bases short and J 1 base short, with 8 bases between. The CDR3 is CASSPGSNYAEQFF. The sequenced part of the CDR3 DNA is TGTGCCAGCAGTCCCGGGTCCAACTATGCTGAGCAGTTC. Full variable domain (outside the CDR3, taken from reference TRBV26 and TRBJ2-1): NSKVIQTPRYLVKGQGQKAKMRCIPEKGHPVVFWYQQNKNNEFKFLINFQNQEVLQQIDMTEKRFSAECPSNSPCSLEIQSSEAGDSALYLCASSPGSNYAEQFFGPGTRLTVL.

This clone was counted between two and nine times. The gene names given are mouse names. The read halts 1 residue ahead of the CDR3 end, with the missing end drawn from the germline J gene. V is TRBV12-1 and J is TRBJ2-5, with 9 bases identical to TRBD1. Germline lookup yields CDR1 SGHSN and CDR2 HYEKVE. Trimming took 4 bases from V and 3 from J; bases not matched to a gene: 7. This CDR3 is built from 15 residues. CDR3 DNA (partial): TGTGCCAGCTCGCATCGACAGGGGGGTCAAGACACCCAGTAC. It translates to CASSHRQGGQDTQY. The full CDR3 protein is CASSHRQGGQDTQYF.

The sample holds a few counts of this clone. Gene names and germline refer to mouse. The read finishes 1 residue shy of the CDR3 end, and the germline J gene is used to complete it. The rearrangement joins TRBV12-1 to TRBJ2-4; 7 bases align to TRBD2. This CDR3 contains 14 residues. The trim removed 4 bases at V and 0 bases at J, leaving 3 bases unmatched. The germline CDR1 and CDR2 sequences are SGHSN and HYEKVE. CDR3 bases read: TGTGCCAGCTCCCCTGGGGGAAGTCAAAACACCTTGTAC. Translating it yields CASSPGGSQNTLY. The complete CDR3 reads CASSPGGSQNTLYF.

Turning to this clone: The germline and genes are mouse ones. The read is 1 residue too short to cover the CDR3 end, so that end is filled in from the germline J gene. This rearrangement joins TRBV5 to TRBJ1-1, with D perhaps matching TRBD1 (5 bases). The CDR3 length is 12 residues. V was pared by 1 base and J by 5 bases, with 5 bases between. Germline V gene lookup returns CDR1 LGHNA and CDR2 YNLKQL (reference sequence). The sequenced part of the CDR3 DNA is TGTGCCAGCAGCCAAGGGACAACAGAAGTCTTC. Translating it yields CASSQGTTEVF. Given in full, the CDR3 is CASSQGTTEVFF.

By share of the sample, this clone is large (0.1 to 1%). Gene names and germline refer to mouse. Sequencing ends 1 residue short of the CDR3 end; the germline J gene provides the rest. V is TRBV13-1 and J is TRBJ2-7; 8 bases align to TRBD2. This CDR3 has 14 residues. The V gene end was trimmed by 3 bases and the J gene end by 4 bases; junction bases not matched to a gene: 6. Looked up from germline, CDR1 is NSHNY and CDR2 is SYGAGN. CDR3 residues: CASSGGTGPYEQYF. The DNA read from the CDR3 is TGTGCCAGCAGTGGCGGGACTGGTCCTTATGAACAGTAC.

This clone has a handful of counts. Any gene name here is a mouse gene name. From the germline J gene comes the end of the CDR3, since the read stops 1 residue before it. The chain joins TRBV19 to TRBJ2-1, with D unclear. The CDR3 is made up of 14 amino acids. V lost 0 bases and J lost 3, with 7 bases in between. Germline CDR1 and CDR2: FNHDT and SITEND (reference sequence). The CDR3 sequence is CASSIEDFYAEQFF. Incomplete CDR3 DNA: TGTGCCAGCAGTATAGAAGACTTCTATGCTGAGCAGTTC.

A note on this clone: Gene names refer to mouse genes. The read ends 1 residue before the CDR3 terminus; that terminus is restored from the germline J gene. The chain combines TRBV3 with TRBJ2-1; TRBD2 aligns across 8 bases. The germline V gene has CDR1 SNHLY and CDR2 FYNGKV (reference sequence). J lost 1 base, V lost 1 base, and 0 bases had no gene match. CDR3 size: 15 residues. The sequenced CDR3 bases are TGTGCCAGCAGCTTAGACTGGGGGAACTATGCTGAGCAGTTC. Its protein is CASSLDWGNYAEQF. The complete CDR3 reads CASSLDWGNYAEQFF. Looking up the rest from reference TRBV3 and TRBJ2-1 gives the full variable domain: GPKVLQIPSHQIIDMGQMVTLNCDPVSNHLYFYWYKQILGQQMEFLVNFYNGKVMEKSKLFKDQFSVERPDGSYFTLKIQPTALEDSAVYFCASSLDWGNYAEQFFGPGTRLTVL.

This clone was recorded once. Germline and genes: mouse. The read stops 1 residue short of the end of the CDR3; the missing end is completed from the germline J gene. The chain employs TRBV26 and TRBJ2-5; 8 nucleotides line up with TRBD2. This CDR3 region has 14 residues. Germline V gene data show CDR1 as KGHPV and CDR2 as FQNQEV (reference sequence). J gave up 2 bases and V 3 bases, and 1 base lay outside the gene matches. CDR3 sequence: CASSLGGGQDTQYF. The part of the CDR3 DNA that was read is TGTGCCAGCAGTCTTGGGGGGGGCCAAGACACCCAGTAC.

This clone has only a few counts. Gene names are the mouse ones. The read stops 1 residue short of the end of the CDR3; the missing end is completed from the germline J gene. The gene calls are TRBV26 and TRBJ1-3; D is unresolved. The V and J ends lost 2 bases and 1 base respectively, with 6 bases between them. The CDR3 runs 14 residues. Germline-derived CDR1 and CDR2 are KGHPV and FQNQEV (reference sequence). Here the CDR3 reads CASSLQQSGNTLYF. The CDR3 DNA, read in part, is TGTGCCAGCAGTCTGCAGCAATCTGGAAATACGCTCTAT. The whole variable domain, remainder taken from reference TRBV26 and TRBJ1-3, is NSKVIQTPRYLVKGQGQKAKMRCIPEKGHPVVFWYQQNKNNEFKFLINFQNQEVLQQIDMTEKRFSAECPSNSPCSLEIQSSEAGDSALYLCASSLQQSGNTLYFGEGSRLIVV.

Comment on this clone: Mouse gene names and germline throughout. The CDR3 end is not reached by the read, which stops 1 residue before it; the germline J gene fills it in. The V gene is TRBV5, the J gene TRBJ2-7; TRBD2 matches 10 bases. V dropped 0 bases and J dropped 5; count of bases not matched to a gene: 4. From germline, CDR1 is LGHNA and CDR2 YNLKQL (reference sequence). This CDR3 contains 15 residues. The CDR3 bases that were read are TGTGCCAGCAGCCAAGATGACTGGGGGGTGAATGAACAGTAC. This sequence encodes CASSQDDWGVNEQY. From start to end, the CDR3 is CASSQDDWGVNEQYF.